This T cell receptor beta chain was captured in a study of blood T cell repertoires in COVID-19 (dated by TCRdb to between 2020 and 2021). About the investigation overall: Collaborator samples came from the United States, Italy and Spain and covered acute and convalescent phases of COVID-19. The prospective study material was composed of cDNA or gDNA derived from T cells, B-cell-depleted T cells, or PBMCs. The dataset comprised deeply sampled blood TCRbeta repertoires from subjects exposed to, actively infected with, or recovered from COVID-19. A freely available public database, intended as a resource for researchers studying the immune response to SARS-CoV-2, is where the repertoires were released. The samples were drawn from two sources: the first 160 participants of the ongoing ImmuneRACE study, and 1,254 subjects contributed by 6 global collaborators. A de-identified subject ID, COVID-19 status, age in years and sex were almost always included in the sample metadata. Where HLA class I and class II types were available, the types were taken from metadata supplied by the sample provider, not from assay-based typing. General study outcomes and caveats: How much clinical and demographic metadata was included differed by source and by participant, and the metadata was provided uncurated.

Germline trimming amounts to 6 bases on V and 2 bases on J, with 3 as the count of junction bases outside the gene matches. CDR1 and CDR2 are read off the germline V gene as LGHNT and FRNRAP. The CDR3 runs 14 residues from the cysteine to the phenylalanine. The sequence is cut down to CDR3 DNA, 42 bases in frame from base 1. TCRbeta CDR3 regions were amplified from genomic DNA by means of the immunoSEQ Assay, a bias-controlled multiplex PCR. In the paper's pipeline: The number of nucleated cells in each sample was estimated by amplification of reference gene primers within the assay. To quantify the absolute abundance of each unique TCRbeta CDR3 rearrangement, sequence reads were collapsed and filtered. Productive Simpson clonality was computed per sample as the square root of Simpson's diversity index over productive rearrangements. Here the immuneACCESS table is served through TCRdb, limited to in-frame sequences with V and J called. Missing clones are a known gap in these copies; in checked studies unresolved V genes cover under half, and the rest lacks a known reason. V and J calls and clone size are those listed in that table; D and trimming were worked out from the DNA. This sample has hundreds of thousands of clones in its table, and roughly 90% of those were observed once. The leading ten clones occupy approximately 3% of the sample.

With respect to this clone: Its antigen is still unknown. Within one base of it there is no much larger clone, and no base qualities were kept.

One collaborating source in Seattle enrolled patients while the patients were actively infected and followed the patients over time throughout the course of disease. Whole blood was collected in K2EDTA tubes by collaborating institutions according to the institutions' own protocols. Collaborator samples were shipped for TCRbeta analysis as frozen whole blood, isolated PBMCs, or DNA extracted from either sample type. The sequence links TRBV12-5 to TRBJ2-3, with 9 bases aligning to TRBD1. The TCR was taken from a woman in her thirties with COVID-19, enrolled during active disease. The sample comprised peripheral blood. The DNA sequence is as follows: TGTGCTAGTGGCCGGACAGGGGACACAGATACGCAGTATTTT. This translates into CASGRTGDTDTQYF.